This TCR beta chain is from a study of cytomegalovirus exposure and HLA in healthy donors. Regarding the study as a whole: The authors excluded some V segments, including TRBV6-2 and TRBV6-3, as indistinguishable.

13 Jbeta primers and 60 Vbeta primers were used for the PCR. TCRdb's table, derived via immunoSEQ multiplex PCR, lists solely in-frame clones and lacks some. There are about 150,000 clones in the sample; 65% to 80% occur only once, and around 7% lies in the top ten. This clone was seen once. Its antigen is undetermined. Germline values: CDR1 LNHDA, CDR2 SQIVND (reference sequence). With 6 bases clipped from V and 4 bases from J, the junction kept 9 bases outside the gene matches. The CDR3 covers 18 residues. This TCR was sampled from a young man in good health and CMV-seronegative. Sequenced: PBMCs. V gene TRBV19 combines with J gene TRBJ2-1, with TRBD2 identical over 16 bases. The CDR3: CASSKMGLAGGPYNEQFF. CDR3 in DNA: TGTGCCAGTAGCAAAATGGGACTAGCGGGAGGGCCTTACAATGAGCAGTTCTTC.